This T cell receptor (beta chain) was sequenced for a study of chemoradiotherapy in HPV16-positive cancers. Regarding the study as a whole: The functional HPV-specific definition rests on just a couple of HPV16-positive patients. Better recurrence-free survival went with HPV-responsive T-cell expansion in HPV16-positive patients. During treatment, candidate HPV-specific clones and E7-related motifs expanded in tumor.

Germline CDR1 reads SGHNT; CDR2 reads YENEEA. The CDR3 contains 17 residues. A word on this clone: What it binds is unknown. An end of the junction differs from the germline gene, which may be a read error.

Repeated repertoire sampling spanned the course of chemoradiotherapy. Using immunoSEQ multiplex PCR, the repertoire was profiled, and TCRdb retains in-frame clones only, with some absent. The sample has about 640 clones; approximately 94% are singletons. The V call is TRBV11-3, the J call TRBJ2-1; 10 nucleotides align to TRBD2. The sequence derives from a human donor with HPV-associated anogenital cancer. Sequencing was performed on tumor tissue, taken from a patient who underwent chemoradiotherapy. The CDR3 region is CASSLGKLAGNYNEQFF. Here the CDR3 DNA reads TGTGCCAGCAGTTTAGGGAAACTAGCGGGGAACTACAATGAGCAGTTCTTC.